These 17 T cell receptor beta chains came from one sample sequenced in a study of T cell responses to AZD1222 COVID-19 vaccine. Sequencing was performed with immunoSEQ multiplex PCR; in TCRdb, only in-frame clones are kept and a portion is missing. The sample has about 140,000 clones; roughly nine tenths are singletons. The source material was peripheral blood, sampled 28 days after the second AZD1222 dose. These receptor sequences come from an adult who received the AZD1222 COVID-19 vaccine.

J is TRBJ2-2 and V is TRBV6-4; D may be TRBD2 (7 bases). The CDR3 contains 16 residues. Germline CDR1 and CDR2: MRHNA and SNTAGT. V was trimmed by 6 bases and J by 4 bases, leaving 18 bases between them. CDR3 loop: CASSVGSGTFTGELFF. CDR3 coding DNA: TGTGCCAGCAGCGTTGGGAGCGGGACATTCACCGGGGAGCTGTTTTTT.

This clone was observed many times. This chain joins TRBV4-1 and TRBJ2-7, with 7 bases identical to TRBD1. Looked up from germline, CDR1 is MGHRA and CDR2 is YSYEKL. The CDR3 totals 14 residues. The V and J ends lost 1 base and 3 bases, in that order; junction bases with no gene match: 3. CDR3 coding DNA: TGCGCCAGCAGCCAAGTCGGGACAGTCTACGAGCAGTACTTC. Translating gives CASSQVGTVYEQYF.

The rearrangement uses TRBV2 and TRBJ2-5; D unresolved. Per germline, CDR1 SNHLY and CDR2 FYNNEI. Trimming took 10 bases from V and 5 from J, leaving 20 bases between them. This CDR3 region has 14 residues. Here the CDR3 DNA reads TGTGCCACTGCCTCCGGGCGACCAACGGAGACCCAGTACTTC. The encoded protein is CATASGRPTETQYF.

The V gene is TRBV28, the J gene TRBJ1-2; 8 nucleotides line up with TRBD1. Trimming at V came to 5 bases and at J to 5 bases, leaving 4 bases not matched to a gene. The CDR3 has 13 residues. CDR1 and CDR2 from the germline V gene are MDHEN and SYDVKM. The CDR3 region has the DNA TGTGCCAGCAGTACACAGGGGGTTTATGGCTACACCTTC. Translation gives CASSTQGVYGYTF.

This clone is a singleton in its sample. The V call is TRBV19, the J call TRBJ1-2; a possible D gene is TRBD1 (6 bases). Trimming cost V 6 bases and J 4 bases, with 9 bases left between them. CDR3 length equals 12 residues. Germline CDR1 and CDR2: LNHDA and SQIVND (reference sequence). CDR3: CASRGQPYGYTF. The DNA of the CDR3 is TGTGCCAGTAGAGGACAGCCCTATGGCTACACCTTC.

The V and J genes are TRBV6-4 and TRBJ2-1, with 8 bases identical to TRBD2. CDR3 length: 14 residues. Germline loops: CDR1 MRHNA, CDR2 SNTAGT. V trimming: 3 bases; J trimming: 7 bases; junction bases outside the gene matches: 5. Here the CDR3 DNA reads TGTGCCAGCAGTGAGGGACTAGGCCCAAATGAGCAGTTCTTC. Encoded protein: CASSEGLGPNEQFF.

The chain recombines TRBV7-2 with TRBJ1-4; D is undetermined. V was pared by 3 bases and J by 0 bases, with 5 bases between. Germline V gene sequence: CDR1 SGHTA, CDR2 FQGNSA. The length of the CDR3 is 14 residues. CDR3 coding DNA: TGTGCCAGCAGCTTGGCCTCAACTAATGAAAAACTGTTTTTT. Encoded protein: CASSLASTNEKLFF.

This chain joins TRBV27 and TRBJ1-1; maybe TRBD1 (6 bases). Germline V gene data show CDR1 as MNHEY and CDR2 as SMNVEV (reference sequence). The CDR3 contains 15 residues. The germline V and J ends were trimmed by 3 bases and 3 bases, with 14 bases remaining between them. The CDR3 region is CASSLAGARYTEAFF. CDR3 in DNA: TGTGCCAGCAGTTTGGCGGGGGCGCGATACACTGAAGCTTTCTTT.

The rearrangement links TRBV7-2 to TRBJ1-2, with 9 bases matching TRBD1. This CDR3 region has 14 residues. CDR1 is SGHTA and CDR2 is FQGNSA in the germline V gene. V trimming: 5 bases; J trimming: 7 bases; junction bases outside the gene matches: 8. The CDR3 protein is CASSPRGQGFGYTF. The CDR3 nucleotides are TGTGCCAGCAGCCCACGGGGACAGGGTTTTGGCTACACCTTC.

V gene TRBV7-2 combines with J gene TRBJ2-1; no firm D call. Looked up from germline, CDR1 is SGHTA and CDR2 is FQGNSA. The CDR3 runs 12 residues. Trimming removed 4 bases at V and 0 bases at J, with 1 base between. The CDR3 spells CASSYSYNEQFF. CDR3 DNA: TGTGCCAGCAGCTACTCCTACAATGAGCAGTTCTTC.

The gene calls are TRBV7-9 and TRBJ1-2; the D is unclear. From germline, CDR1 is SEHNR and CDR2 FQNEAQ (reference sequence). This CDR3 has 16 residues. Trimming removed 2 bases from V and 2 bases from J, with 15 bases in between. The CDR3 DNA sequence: TGTGCCAGCAGCTTATCTCCCTGGCAGCCAAACTATGGCTACACCTTC. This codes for CASSLSPWQPNYGYTF.

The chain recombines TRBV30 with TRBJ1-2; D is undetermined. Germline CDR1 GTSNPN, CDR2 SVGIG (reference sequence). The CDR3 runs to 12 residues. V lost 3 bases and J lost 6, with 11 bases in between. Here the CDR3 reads CAWSFPGNGYTF. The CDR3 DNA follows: TGTGCCTGGAGCTTCCCGGGGAATGGCTACACCTTC.

DNA of the CDR3: TGTGCCAGCACCCCCGATGGGACCTCGAGTCGGGAGACCCAGTACTTC. This translates into CASTPDGTSSRETQYF. The chain combines TRBV7-8 with TRBJ2-5; D possibly matches TRBD1 or TRBD2 (5 bases each). The CDR3 sequence is 16 residues long. Germline CDR1 and CDR2: SGHVS and FQNEAQ. V was trimmed by 7 bases and J by 5 bases, leaving 23 bases between them.

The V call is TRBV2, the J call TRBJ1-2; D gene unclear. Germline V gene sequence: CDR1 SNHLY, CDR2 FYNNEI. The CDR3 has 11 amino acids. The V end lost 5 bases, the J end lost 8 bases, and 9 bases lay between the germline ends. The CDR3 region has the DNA TGTGCCAGCAGTCTGTCCGAAGGCTACACCTTC. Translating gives CASSLSEGYTF.

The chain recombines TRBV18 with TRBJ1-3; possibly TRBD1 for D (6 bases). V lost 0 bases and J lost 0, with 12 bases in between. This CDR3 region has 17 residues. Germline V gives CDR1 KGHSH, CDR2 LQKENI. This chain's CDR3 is CASSPPRDRTSGNTIYF. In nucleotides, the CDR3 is TGTGCCAGCTCACCACCTCGCGACAGGACCTCTGGAAACACCATATATTTT.

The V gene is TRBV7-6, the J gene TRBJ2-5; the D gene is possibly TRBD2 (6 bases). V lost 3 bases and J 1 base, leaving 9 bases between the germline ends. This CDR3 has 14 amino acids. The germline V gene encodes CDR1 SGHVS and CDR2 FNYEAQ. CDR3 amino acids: CASSLGLAQETQYF. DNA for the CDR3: TGTGCCAGCAGCTTGGGACTCGCCCAAGAGACCCAGTACTTC.

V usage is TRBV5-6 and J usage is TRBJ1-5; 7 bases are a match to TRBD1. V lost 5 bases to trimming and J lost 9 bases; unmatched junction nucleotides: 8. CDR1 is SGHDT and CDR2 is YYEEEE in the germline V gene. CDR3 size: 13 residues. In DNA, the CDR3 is TGTGCCAGCAGTATCGACAGGGATGGGCCCCAGCATTTT. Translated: CASSIDRDGPQHF.